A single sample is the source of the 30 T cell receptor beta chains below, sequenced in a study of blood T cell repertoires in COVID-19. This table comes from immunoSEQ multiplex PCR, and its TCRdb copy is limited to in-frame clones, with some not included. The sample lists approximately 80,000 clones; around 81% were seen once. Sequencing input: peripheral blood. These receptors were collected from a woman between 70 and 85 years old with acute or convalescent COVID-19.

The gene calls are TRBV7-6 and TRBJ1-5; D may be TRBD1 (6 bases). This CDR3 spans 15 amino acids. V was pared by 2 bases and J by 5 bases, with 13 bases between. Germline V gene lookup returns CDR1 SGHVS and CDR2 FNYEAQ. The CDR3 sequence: CASSLSAQGHQPQHF. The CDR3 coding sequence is TGTGCCAGCAGCTTATCGGCACAGGGCCATCAGCCCCAGCATTTT.

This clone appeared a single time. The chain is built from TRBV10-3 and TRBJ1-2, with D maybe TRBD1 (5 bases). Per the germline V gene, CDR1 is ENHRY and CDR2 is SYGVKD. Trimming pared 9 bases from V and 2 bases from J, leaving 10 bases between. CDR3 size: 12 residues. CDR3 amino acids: CAIGAENYGYTF. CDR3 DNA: TGTGCCATAGGGGCCGAAAACTATGGCTACACCTTC.

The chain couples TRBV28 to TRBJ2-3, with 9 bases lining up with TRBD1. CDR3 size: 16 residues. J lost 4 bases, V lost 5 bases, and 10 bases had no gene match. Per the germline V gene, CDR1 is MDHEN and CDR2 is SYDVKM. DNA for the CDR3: TGTGCCAGCAGTAACCCCGGGACAGGGAAGCCAGATACGCAGTATTTT. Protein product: CASSNPGTGKPDTQYF.

The CDR3 DNA is TGTGCCAGCAGCTTAGTGGGGGGGAAGGGTTCAGATACGCAGTATTTT. Encoded protein: CASSLVGGKGSDTQYF. The chain carries TRBV11-3 and TRBJ2-3; TRBD2 agrees at 7 bases. This CDR3 spans 16 amino acids. CDR1 SGHNT and CDR2 YENEEA come from the germline V gene. Losses at the gene ends were 1 base for V and 4 bases for J; bases not matched to a gene: 8.

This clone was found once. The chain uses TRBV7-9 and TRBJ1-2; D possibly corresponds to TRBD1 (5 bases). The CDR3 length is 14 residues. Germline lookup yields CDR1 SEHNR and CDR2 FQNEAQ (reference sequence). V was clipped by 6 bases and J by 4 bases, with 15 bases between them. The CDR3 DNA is TGTGCCAGCAGTCAACCCGGGACTACCTATGGCTACACCTTC. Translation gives CASSQPGTTYGYTF.

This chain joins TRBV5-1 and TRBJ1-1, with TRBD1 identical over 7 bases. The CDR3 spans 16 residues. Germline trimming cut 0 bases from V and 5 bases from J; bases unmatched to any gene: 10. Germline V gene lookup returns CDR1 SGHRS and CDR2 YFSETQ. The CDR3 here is CASSLAPSQGGTEAFF. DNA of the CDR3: TGCGCCAGCAGCTTGGCCCCAAGCCAGGGGGGTACTGAAGCTTTCTTT.

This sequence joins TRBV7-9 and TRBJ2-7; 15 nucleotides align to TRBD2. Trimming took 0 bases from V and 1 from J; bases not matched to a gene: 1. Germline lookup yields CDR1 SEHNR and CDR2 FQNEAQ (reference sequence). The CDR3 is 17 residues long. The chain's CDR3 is CASSLAGLAGGSYEQYF. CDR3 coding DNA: TGTGCCAGCAGCTTAGCGGGACTAGCGGGGGGTTCCTACGAGCAGTACTTC.

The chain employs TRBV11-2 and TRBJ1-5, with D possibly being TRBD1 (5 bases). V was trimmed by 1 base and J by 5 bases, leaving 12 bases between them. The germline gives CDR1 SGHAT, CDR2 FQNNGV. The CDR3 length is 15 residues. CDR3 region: CASSLAGRVHQPQHF. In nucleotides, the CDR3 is TGTGCCAGCAGCTTAGCGGGCAGGGTCCATCAGCCCCAGCATTTT.

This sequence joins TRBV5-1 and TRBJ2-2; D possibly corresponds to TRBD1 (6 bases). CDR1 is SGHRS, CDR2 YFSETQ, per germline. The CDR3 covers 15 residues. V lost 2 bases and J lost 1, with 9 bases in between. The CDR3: CASSLQGRNTGELFF. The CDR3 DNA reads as TGCGCCAGCAGCTTACAGGGACGGAACACCGGGGAGCTGTTTTTT. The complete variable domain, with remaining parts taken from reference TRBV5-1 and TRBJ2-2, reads KAGVTQTPRYLIKTRGQQVTLSCSPISGHRSVSWYQQTPGQGLQFLFEYFSETQRNKGNFPGRFSGRQFSNSRSEMNVSTLELGDSALYLCASSLQGRNTGELFFGEGSRLTVL.

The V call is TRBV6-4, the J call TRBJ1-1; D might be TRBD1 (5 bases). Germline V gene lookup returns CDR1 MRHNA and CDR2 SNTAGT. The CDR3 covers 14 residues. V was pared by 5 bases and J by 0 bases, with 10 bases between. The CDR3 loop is CASSSDRMNTEAFF. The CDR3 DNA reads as TGTGCCAGCAGTTCCGACAGAATGAACACTGAAGCTTTCTTT.

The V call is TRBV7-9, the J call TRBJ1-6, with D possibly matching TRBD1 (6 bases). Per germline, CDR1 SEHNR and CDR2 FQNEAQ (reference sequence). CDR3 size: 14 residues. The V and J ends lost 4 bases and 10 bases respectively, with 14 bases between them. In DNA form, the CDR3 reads TGTGCCAGCAGCTCGCGGACAGCAGGCTCACCCCTCCACTTT. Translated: CASSSRTAGSPLHF.

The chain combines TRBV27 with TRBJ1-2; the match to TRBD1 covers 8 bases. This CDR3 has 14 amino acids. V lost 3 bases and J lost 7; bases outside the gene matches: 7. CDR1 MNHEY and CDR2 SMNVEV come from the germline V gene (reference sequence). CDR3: CASSLPGGLGGYTF. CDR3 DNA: TGTGCCAGCAGTTTGCCAGGGGGCTTAGGTGGCTACACCTTC.

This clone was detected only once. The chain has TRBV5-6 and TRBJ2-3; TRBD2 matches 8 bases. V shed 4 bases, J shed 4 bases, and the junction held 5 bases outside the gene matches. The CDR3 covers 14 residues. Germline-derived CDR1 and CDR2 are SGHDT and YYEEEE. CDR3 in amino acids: CASSQRGTPDTQYF. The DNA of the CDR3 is TGTGCCAGCAGCCAGCGGGGGACCCCAGATACGCAGTATTTT.

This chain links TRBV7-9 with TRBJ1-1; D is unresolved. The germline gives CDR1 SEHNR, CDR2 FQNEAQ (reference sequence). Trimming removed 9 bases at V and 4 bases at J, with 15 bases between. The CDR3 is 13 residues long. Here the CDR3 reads CASYEQQFTEAFF. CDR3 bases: TGTGCCAGTTACGAACAGCAGTTCACTGAAGCTTTCTTT.

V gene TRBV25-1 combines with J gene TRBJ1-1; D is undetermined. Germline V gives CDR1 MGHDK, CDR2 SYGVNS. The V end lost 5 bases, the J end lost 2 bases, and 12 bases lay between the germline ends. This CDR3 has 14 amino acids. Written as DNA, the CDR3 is TGTGCCAGCAGTCGGCTACGGGATAACACTGAAGCTTTCTTT. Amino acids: CASSRLRDNTEAFF.

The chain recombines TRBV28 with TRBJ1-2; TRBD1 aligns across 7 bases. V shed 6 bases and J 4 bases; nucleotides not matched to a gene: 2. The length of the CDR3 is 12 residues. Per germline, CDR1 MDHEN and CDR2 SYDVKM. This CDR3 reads CASSRDSYGYTF. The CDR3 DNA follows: TGTGCCAGCAGCCGGGACAGCTATGGCTACACCTTC.

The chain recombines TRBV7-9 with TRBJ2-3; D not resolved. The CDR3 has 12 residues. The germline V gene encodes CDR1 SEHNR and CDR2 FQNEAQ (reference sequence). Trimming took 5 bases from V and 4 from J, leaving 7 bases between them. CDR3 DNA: TGTGCCAGCAGCCCGATAGCAGATACGCAGTATTTT. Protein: CASSPIADTQYF.

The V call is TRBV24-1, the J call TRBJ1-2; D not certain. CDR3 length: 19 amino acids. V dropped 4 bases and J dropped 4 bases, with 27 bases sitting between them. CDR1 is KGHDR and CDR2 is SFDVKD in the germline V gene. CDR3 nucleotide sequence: TGTGCCACCAGTGACCAGTCAAGATTTGGTGGTACAGATGCCTATGGCTACACCTTC. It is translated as CATSDQSRFGGTDAYGYTF.

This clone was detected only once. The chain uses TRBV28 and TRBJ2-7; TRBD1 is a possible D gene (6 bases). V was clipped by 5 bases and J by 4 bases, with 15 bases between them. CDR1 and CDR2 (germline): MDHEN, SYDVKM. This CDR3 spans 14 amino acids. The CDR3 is CASSPQGPPYEQYF. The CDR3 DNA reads TGTGCCAGCAGTCCTCAGGGGCCTCCTTACGAGCAGTACTTC.

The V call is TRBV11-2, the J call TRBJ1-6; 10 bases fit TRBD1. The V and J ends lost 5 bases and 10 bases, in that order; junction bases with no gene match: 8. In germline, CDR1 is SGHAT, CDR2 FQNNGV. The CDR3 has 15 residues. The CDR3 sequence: CASSARDRGNSPLHF. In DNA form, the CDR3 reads TGTGCCAGCAGCGCCCGGGACAGGGGAAACTCACCCCTCCACTTT.

The CDR3 DNA reads TGTGCCATCAGTGACGACAGGTTCTATGAGCAGTTCTTC. The encoded protein is CAISDDRFYEQFF. The chain combines TRBV10-3 with TRBJ2-1, with a tentative D call TRBD1 (6 bases). V was trimmed by 3 bases and J by 8 bases, leaving 11 bases between them. This CDR3 contains 13 residues. Looked up from germline, CDR1 is ENHRY and CDR2 is SYGVKD.

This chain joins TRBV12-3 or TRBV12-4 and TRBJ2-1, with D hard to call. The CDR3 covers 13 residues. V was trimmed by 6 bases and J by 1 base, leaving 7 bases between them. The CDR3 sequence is CASRPTSYNEQFF. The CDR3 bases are TGTGCCAGCAGACCGACTTCCTACAATGAGCAGTTCTTC.

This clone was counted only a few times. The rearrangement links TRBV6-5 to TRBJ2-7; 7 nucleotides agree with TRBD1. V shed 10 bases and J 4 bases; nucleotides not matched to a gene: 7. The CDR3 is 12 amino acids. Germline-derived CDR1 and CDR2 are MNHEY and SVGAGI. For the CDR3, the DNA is TGTGCCACGCGACAGGGAAGGTACGAGCAGTACTTC. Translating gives CATRQGRYEQYF.

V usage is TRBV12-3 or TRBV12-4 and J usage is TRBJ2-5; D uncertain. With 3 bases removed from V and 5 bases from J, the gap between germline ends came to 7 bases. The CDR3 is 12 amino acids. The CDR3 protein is CASSLVGETQYF. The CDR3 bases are TGTGCCAGCAGTTTGGTCGGGGAGACCCAGTACTTC.

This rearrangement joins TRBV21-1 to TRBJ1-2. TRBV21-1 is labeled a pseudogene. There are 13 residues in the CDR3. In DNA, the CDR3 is TGTGCCAGCAGCTCTCACGGGGGGCACGGCTACACCTTC. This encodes CASSSHGGHGYTF.

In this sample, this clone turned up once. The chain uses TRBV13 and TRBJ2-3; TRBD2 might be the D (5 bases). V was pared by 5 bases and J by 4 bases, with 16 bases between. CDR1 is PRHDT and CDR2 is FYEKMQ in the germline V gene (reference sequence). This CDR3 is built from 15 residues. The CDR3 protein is CASSRLTGFSDTQYF. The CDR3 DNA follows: TGTGCCAGCAGCCGATTAACGGGGTTCTCAGATACGCAGTATTTT. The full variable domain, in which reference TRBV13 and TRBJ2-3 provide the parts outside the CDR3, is AAGVIQSPRHLIKEKRETATLKCYPIPRHDTVYWYQQGPGQDPQFLISFYEKMQSDKGSIPDRFSAQQFSDYHSELNMSSLELGDSALYFCASSRLTGFSDTQYFGPGTRLTVL.

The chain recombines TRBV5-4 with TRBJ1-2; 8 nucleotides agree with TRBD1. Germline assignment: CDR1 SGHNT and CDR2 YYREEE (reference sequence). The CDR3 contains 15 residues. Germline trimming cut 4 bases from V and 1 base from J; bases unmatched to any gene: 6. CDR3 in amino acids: CASSGQGAVNYGYTF. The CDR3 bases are TGTGCCAGCAGCGGGCAGGGGGCTGTTAACTATGGCTACACCTTC.

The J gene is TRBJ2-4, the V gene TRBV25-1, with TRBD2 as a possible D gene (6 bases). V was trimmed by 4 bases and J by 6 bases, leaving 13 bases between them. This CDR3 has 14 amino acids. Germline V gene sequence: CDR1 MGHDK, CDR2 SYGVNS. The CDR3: CASSGRDSANIQYF. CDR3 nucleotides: TGTGCCAGCAGTGGCCGGGACTCTGCAAACATTCAGTACTTC.

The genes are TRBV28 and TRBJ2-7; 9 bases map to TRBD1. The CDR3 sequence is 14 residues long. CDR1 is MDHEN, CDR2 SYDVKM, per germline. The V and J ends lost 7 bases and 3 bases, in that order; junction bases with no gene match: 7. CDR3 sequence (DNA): TGTGCCAGCACCTCACCGGACAGGGGCTACGAGCAGTACTTC. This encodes CASTSPDRGYEQYF.

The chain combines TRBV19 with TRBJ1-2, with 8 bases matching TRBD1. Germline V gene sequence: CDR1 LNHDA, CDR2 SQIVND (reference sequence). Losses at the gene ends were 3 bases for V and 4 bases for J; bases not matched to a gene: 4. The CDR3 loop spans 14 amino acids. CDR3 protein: CASSIDRGGYGYTF. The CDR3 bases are TGTGCCAGTAGTATTGACAGGGGAGGCTATGGCTACACCTTC.